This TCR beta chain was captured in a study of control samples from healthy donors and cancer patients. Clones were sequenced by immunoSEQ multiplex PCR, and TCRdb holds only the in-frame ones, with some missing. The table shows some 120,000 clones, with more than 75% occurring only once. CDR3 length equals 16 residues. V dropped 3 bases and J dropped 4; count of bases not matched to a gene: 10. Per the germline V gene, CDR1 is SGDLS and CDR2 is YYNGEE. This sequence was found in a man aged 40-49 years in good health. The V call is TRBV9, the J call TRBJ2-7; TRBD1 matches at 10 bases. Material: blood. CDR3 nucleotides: TGTGCCAGCAGCGCAAACGAGGGGACAGGGGCGTACGAGCAGTACTTC. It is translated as CASSANEGTGAYEQYF.